This T cell receptor (beta chain) originates from a study of T cell changes during pregnancy in multiple sclerosis. This CDR3 has 15 residues. Germline V lookup: CDR1 MNHEY, CDR2 SVGAGI. V was shortened by 4 bases and J by 0 bases, with 7 bases between the two germline ends. Generated by immunoSEQ multiplex PCR, the TCRdb table keeps only in-frame clones and is missing some. The sample comprises more than 45,000 clones, 93% of which are singletons, and around 4% rests with the top ten. The receptor's source is a female donor with multiple sclerosis, enrolled in a pregnancy study. V and J are TRBV6-5 and TRBJ2-6, with D perhaps matching TRBD2 (5 bases). The sequencing used CD8+ T cells from peripheral blood mononuclear cells, collected in the second trimester of pregnancy. CDR3 DNA: TGTGCCAGCAGTTTAGAGGGCTCTGGGGCCAACGTCCTGACTTTC. It codes for CASSLEGSGANVLTF.